The TCR beta chain described here comes from a study of blood T cells in healthy people across ages. This clonotype was counted only a few times. Its antigen is not identified. Study-wide results and limits: One million T cells yielded diversity estimates that were considered underestimates.

This CDR3 has 16 residues. V was shortened by 1 base and J by 1 base, with 13 bases between the two germline ends. The V gene's germline CDR1 is SGDLS and CDR2 YYNGEE. Then a second PCR, running roughly 6 to 12 cycles, was carried out with a sample-barcoded 5' primer and a J-beta primer mix. Each cDNA molecule, via a template-switch adaptor with 12 random nucleotides, was tagged. TCRdb redid the calling of the 5' RACE reads with MiXCR, one entry per CDR3 protein. The sample has approximately 800,000 distinct CDR3 sequences; roughly 34% are singletons. The gene calls are TRBV9 and TRBJ2-3; D is perhaps TRBD2 (6 bases). Sequencing was done on a sample of blood. The sequence was collected from a man aged 18 to 29 in good health. The CDR3 here is CASSVLGSFGTDTQYF. CDR3 nucleotide sequence: TGTGCCAGCAGCGTACTCGGGAGCTTCGGCACAGATACGCAGTATTTT. Complete variable domain (other parts from reference TRBV9 and TRBJ2-3): DSGVTQTPKHLITATGQRVTLRCSPRSGDLSVYWYQQSLDQGLQFLIQYYNGEERAKGNILERFSAQQFPDLHSELNLSSLELGDSALYFCASSVLGSFGTDTQYFGPGTRLTVL.